These 32 T cell receptor beta chains came from one sample sequenced in a study of T cells in Graves' hyperthyroidism and ophthalmopathy. Amplification targeted TCR beta CDR3 regions from RNA transcripts. The HTBI set primed first-round TCR CDR3 RT-PCR. TCRdb re-called the multiplex PCR reads with MiXCR, one entry per CDR3 protein. The sample records roughly 280,000 distinct CDR3 sequences, about a sixth being singletons. Source material: blood. The receptors were gathered from a woman aged 60-75 years with Graves' ophthalmopathy.

There are a few counts of this clonotype. The V call is TRBV5-1, the J call TRBJ2-3; D is perhaps TRBD1 (6 bases). CDR3 length: 15 residues. Deletions cut 1 base from V and 2 bases from J, with 11 bases between. Per germline, CDR1 SGHRS and CDR2 YFSETQ. The CDR3 DNA follows: TGCGCCAGCAGCTTGACCACAGGGAACACAGATACGCAGTATTTT. It translates to CASSLTTGNTDTQYF. Combining the CDR3 with reference TRBV5-1 and TRBJ2-3 gives the whole variable domain KAGVTQTPRYLIKTRGQQVTLSCSPISGHRSVSWYQQTPGQGLQFLFEYFSETQRNKGNFPGRFSGRQFSNSRSEMNVSTLELGDSALYLCASSLTTGNTDTQYFGPGTRLTVL.

This clonotype was recorded many times. This chain connects TRBV12-3 or TRBV12-4 to TRBJ1-1; D perhaps matches TRBD1 (5 bases). V was shortened by 3 bases and J by 2 bases, with 7 bases between the two germline ends. The CDR3 is 13 residues long. CDR3 amino acids: CASSLGDNTEAFF. For the CDR3, the DNA is TGTGCCAGCAGTTTGGGGGATAACACTGAAGCTTTCTTT.

This clonotype was seen ten or more times. The gene calls are TRBV12-3 or TRBV12-4 and TRBJ2-1; D might be TRBD2 (5 bases). With 5 bases removed from V and 1 base from J, the gap between germline ends came to 12 bases. CDR3 length equals 15 residues. CDR3 protein: CASSRRVASYNEQFF. The DNA for the CDR3 is TGTGCCAGCAGTCGTAGAGTAGCGTCCTACAATGAGCAGTTCTTC.

This clonotype was counted at least ten times. The chain is built from TRBV7-9 and TRBJ2-1, with 7 bases identical to TRBD2. CDR1 is SEHNR, CDR2 FQNEAQ, per germline (reference sequence). Trimming at V came to 0 bases and at J to 7 bases, leaving 0 bases not matched to a gene. The CDR3 totals 13 residues. DNA of the CDR3: TGTGCCAGCAGCTTAGCTAGCGGGAATGAGCAGTTCTTC. Encoded protein: CASSLASGNEQFF.

Details on this clonotype: Sequence at one end of the junction differs from germline and may be a read error. The V call is TRBV15, the J call TRBJ2-5; 9 positions agree with TRBD1. Germline CDR1 and CDR2: LNHNV and YYDKDF (reference sequence). CDR3 length equals 14 residues. As DNA, the CDR3 is TGTACCACCAGCACCTGGACAGGGGTGGAGACCCAGTACTTC. It encodes CTTSTWTGVETQYF.

V gene TRBV3-1 combines with J gene TRBJ2-1; TRBD2 agrees at 11 bases. The CDR3 spans 13 residues. In germline, CDR1 is LGHDT, CDR2 YNNKEL (reference sequence). With 5 bases clipped from V and 11 bases from J, the junction kept 5 bases outside the gene matches. The CDR3 sequence: CASSDGTSGQQFF. In nucleotides, the CDR3 is TGTGCCAGCAGCGACGGGACTAGCGGCCAGCAGTTCTTC.

This clonotype has a handful of counts. V and J are TRBV6-5 and TRBJ1-1; no firm D call. V dropped 2 bases and J dropped 4 bases, with 20 bases sitting between them. The CDR3 is made up of 17 amino acids. Germline V gene lookup returns CDR1 MNHEY and CDR2 SVGAGI. The CDR3 DNA is TGTGCCAGCAGTTACGGCAGTTCTAACTCGCAGAGCACTGAAGCTTTCTTT. Residues: CASSYGSSNSQSTEAFF.

This clonotype was counted ten times or more. This sequence joins TRBV20-1 and TRBJ2-7; no clear D. Trimming took off 1 base at V and 4 bases at J, with 8 bases between the two ends. This CDR3 contains 12 residues. Germline loops: CDR1 DFQATT, CDR2 SNEGSKA (reference sequence). This CDR3 reads CSARGGAYEQYF. The CDR3 DNA reads TGCAGTGCTAGAGGAGGTGCATACGAGCAGTACTTC.

The rearrangement links TRBV7-2 to TRBJ1-3; tentative D call: TRBD1 (6 bases). The germline V gene has CDR1 SGHTA and CDR2 FQGNSA. V shed 8 bases and J shed 2 bases, with 13 bases lying between them. CDR3 length: 14 amino acids. DNA of the CDR3: TGTGCCAGCGAGCAGGGGATCGCTGGAAACACCATATATTTT. The encoded protein is CASEQGIAGNTIYF.

This clonotype was seen ten or more times. This rearrangement joins TRBV20-1 to TRBJ1-2; D is possibly TRBD1 (6 bases). The CDR3 length is 12 residues. V lost 3 bases, J lost 6 bases, and 11 bases lay in between. Germline V gene data show CDR1 as DFQATT and CDR2 as SNEGSKA (reference sequence). CDR3 sequence (DNA): TGCAGTGCTAGTGGGGGGGGGCATGGCTACACCTTC. The encoded protein is CSASGGGHGYTF.

This clonotype was counted a few times. V gene TRBV6-1 combines with J gene TRBJ2-1; D unresolved. The CDR3 sequence is 15 residues long. V gave up 1 base and J gave up 1 base, with 8 bases separating them. The germline V gene has CDR1 MNHNS and CDR2 SASEGT. Here the CDR3 DNA reads TGTGCCAGCAGTGAAGTAGCAGAGTCCTACAATGAGCAGTTCTTC. Its protein product is CASSEVAESYNEQFF.

This clonotype was recorded many times. V is TRBV6-1 and J is TRBJ1-4; 11 positions match TRBD1. CDR1 and CDR2 (germline): MNHNS, SASEGT. J was trimmed by 6 bases and V by 6 bases; bases with no gene match: 3. This CDR3 comprises 14 residues. CDR3 nucleotides: TGTGCCAGCAGCAGGACAGGGGGCGATGAAAAACTGTTTTTT. This translates into CASSRTGGDEKLFF.

This clonotype was counted many times. The CDR3 sequence: CASNGDRVQETQYF. The CDR3 bases are TGTGCCAGCAATGGGGACAGGGTACAAGAGACCCAGTACTTC. The V gene is TRBV12-3 or TRBV12-4, the J gene TRBJ2-5, with 9 bases identical to TRBD1. V was pared by 7 bases and J by 2 bases, with 5 bases of the junction left unmatched. The CDR3 is 14 amino acids.

V usage is TRBV7-9 and J usage is TRBJ2-1, with 9 positions matching TRBD1. V was pared by 5 bases and J by 5 bases, with 7 bases of the junction left unmatched. The CDR3 sequence is 15 residues long. CDR1 and CDR2 from the germline V gene are SEHNR and FQNEAQ (reference sequence). The DNA of the CDR3 is TGTGCCAGCAGCCGGACAGGGGACAAGGACAATGAGCAGTTCTTC. Translating gives CASSRTGDKDNEQFF.

This clonotype was counted at least ten times. This chain joins TRBV25-1 and TRBJ1-1, with D possibly matching TRBD1 (6 bases). CDR3 length: 14 amino acids. CDR1 is MGHDK and CDR2 is SYGVNS in the germline V gene. Trimming cost V 5 bases and J 10 bases, with 20 bases left between them. The CDR3 sequence: CASSRDTPRGVAFF. Here the CDR3 DNA reads TGTGCCAGCAGTAGGGACACCCCGAGAGGGGTAGCTTTCTTT.

This clonotype came up many times. The chain uses TRBV7-8 and TRBJ2-1; 10 bases agree with TRBD2. V lost 5 bases and J lost 4; bases outside the gene matches: 5. There are 15 residues in the CDR3. Germline CDR1 reads SGHVS; CDR2 reads FQNEAQ. CDR3 DNA: TGTGCCAGCAGCGACAGACTAGCGGGTTACAATGAGCAGTTCTTC. It translates to CASSDRLAGYNEQFF.

This chain links TRBV9 with TRBJ2-3; D is possibly TRBD2 (5 bases). The CDR3 loop spans 17 amino acids. Trimming stripped 0 bases from V and 6 bases from J, with 20 bases between. Germline V gives CDR1 SGDLS, CDR2 YYNGEE. The CDR3 nucleotides are TGTGCCAGCAGCGTAGCCCCATCCCGGGGTAAAGGGGATACGCAGTATTTT. This translates into CASSVAPSRGKGDTQYF.

The chain combines TRBV7-9 with TRBJ1-6; 7 nucleotides agree with TRBD1. Germline trimming cut 7 bases from V and 16 bases from J; bases unmatched to any gene: 13. The CDR3 extends over 13 amino acids. The V gene's germline CDR1 is SEHNR and CDR2 FQNEAQ (reference sequence). The CDR3 is CASKRDSLSSLHF. The CDR3 DNA is TGTGCCAGCAAACGGGACAGCCTCTCGTCACTCCACTTT. The whole variable domain, filled in from reference TRBV7-9 and TRBJ1-6, reads DTGVSQNPRHKITKRGQNVTFRCDPISEHNRLYWYRQTLGQGPEFLTYFQNEAQLEKSRLLSDRFSAERPKGSFSTLEIQRTEQGDSAMYLCASKRDSLSSLHFGNGTRLTVT.

The V call is TRBV28, the J call TRBJ2-5; 7 bases fit TRBD1. The V segment lost 7 bases and the J segment 3 bases; nucleotides outside the gene matches: 11. The CDR3 is 15 residues long. Germline CDR1 MDHEN, CDR2 SYDVKM. The CDR3: CASNNHRDSEETQYF. CDR3 DNA: TGTGCCAGCAATAACCACCGGGACAGTGAAGAGACCCAGTACTTC.

The V and J genes are TRBV11-2 and TRBJ2-7; no clear D. Germline loops: CDR1 SGHAT, CDR2 FQNNGV. V was pared by 0 bases and J by 0 bases, with 3 bases between. The CDR3 runs 13 residues. CDR3 sequence: CASSLEVSYEQYF. The CDR3 nucleotides are TGTGCCAGCAGCTTAGAGGTCTCCTACGAGCAGTACTTC.

This chain joins TRBV12-3 or TRBV12-4 and TRBJ2-7, with D hard to call. The better agreement between TRBJ2-1 and the DNA end casts doubt on the J call. The CDR3 extends over 12 amino acids. As DNA, the CDR3 is TGTGCCAGCAGTTTAGAGGGCTACGAGCAGTTCTTC. This codes for CASSLEGYEQFF.

The table lists this clonotype with many counts. Relative to the germline gene, one junction end is altered; a read error may explain this. This rearrangement joins TRBV7-7 to TRBJ1-1; no clear D. The length of the CDR3 is 13 residues. The germline gives CDR1 SSHAT, CDR2 FNYEAQ (reference sequence). The CDR3 spells CASSLARGSQAFF. CDR3 sequence (DNA): TGTGCTAGCAGCTTAGCGCGCGGGAGTCAAGCTTTCTTT.

CDR3 nucleotides: TGTGCCAGCAACCGGGGGGGATATTCGGGCAATCAGCCCCAGCATTTT. It codes for CASNRGGYSGNQPQHF. The chain has TRBV5-6 and TRBJ1-5; tentatively, D is TRBD1 (5 bases). CDR1 is SGHDT, CDR2 YYEEEE, per germline. This CDR3 has 16 residues. Trimming pared 6 bases from V and 2 bases from J, leaving 18 bases between. Looking up the rest from reference TRBV5-6 and TRBJ1-5 gives the full variable domain: DAGVTQSPTHLIKTRGQQVTLRCSPKSGHDTVSWYQQALGQGPQFIFQYYEEEERQRGNFPDRFSGHQFPNYSSELNVNALLLGDSALYLCASNRGGYSGNQPQHFGDGTRLSIL.

This clonotype was counted between two and nine times. One junction end disagrees with the germline gene, perhaps due to a read error. The genes are TRBV7-2 and TRBJ2-7, with TRBD1 identical over 7 bases. Germline V lookup: CDR1 SGHTA, CDR2 FQGNSA. The CDR3 consists of 15 residues. This CDR3 reads CASSHKTGTTYEQYF. In nucleotides, the CDR3 is TGCGCCAGCAGCCACAAGACAGGGACCACCTACGAGCAGTACTTC.

The rearrangement joins TRBV6-2 or TRBV6-3 to TRBJ1-3; D is uncertain. Per the germline V gene, CDR1 is MNHEY and CDR2 is SVGEGT. V lost 10 bases and J 2 bases, leaving 6 bases between the germline ends. The CDR3 loop spans 11 amino acids. The CDR3 protein is CANTAGNTIYF. CDR3 bases: TGTGCCAATACAGCTGGAAACACCATATATTTT.

V usage is TRBV29-1 and J usage is TRBJ2-2, with TRBD1 as a possible D gene (5 bases). The CDR3 is 12 amino acids. The V gene's germline CDR1 is SQVTM and CDR2 ANQGSEA. V was trimmed by 2 bases and J by 6 bases, leaving 7 bases between them. The CDR3 protein is CSVERGPGELFF. Written as DNA, the CDR3 is TGCAGCGTTGAAAGGGGTCCCGGGGAGCTGTTTTTT.

V is TRBV6-5 and J is TRBJ2-1; D not resolved. The CDR3 is 16 residues long. V lost 2 bases and J lost 0, with 11 bases in between. Per germline, CDR1 MNHEY and CDR2 SVGAGI. CDR3 loop: CASSYLAQSSYNEQFF. The DNA of the CDR3 is TGTGCCAGCAGTTACCTTGCACAGAGCTCCTACAATGAGCAGTTCTTC.

The chain joins TRBV5-4 to TRBJ2-5; D is perhaps TRBD2 (5 bases). From germline, CDR1 is SGHNT and CDR2 YYREEE (reference sequence). There are 14 residues in the CDR3. V was shortened by 2 bases and J by 1 base, with 9 bases between the two germline ends. The CDR3 spells CASSFRSGQETQYF. The DNA of the CDR3 is TGTGCCAGCAGCTTCAGGAGCGGCCAAGAGACCCAGTACTTC.

This clonotype was picked up a small number of times. The gene calls are TRBV6-2 or TRBV6-3 and TRBJ2-7; a possible D gene is TRBD2 (6 bases). V shed 4 bases and J shed 2 bases, with 12 bases lying between them. The CDR3 length is 14 residues. Per the germline V gene, CDR1 is MNHEY and CDR2 is SVGEGT. The CDR3 DNA sequence: TGTGCCAGCAGTTTTCTGGGACTGCCCTACGAGCAGTACTTC. Its protein product is CASSFLGLPYEQYF.

This clonotype was seen a few times. This chain uses TRBV7-2 with TRBJ1-5, with 8 bases identical to TRBD1. Germline V gene sequence: CDR1 SGHTA, CDR2 FQGNSA. This CDR3 region has 13 residues. Germline trimming cut 5 bases from V and 7 bases from J; bases unmatched to any gene: 4. CDR3 sequence reads: CASSVQGGQPQHF. The CDR3 nucleotides read TGTGCCAGCAGCGTACAGGGGGGGCAGCCCCAGCATTTT.

There are many counts of this clonotype. V usage is TRBV6-2 or TRBV6-3 and J usage is TRBJ1-1, with TRBD1 identical over 7 bases. The V gene's germline CDR1 is MNHEY and CDR2 SVGEGT. The CDR3 consists of 14 residues. V gave up 3 bases and J gave up 6 bases; unmatched junction bases: 7. The CDR3, as DNA: TGTGCCAGCAGTTATTTACAGGGGAGCCCTGAAGCTTTCTTT. It yields the protein CASSYLQGSPEAFF.

This sequence joins TRBV5-1 and TRBJ2-3; D not certain. Looked up from germline, CDR1 is SGHRS and CDR2 is YFSETQ. The V gene lost 2 bases and the J gene lost 4 bases, with 8 bases spanning the gap. CDR3 length: 13 residues. CDR3 coding DNA: TGCGCCAGCAGCTTTGGCGGCTCAGATACGCAGTATTTT. Amino acid sequence: CASSFGGSDTQYF.